The source of this T cell receptor beta chain is a study of blood T cell repertoires in COVID-19. Whole-study context: The study drew acute and convalescent COVID-19 samples from the United States, Italy and Spain.

V lost 6 bases, J lost 3 bases, and 8 bases lay in between. The CDR3 consists of 13 residues. Germline V CDR1 and CDR2: SNHLY, FYNNEI. Methods used by the authors: How many nucleated cells were present was estimated from reference gene primer amplification. This table comes from immunoSEQ multiplex PCR, and its TCRdb copy is limited to in-frame clones, with some not included. The V and J calls and clone size come from that table; D and trimming were worked out from the DNA. The repertoire holds about 110,000 clones, with more than 65% as singletons. A word on this clone: Other DNA variants within this sample encode the same CDR3.

The chain joins TRBV2 to TRBJ1-4; the D gene is possibly TRBD1 (6 bases). This sequence originates from a woman of 80 years or more with active or convalescent COVID-19. Material: peripheral blood. CDR3: CASRGAANEKLFF. In nucleotides, the CDR3 is TGTGCCAGCAGGGGGGCTGCTAATGAAAAACTGTTTTTT. Drawing the rest from reference TRBV2 and TRBJ1-4, the complete variable domain is EPEVTQTPSHQVTQMGQEVILRCVPISNHLYFYWYRQILGQKVEFLVSFYNNEISEKSEIFDDQFSVERPDGSNFTLKIRSTKLEDSAMYFCASRGAANEKLFFGSGTQLSVL.